The T cell receptor (beta chain) described here comes from a study of healthy donors' naive CD4 and CD8 T cells. About the research overall: A new alpha primer set targeted every functional IMGT alpha variant.

Germline V CDR1 and CDR2: MNHEY, SVGAGI. The CDR3 runs to 16 residues. V gave up 3 bases and J gave up 8 bases; unmatched junction bases: 13. Starting from about 470 ng of total RNA, TCR libraries were made with linear amplification. TCRdb reprocessed the reads via MiXCR and lists one record per CDR3 protein. The table shows approximately 180,000 distinct CDR3 sequences, with over 60% occurring only once. The source material was naive CD4+ and CD8+ T cells sorted from blood, pooled from several donors. The chain has TRBV6-5 and TRBJ2-1; 7 bases are shared with TRBD2. The sequence came from a pool of human donors in good health; the sample pools cells from several healthy donors. The CDR3 protein is CASSYSTGTISHEQFF. The CDR3 DNA follows: TGTGCCAGCAGTTATAGTACCGGGACTATCTCCCATGAGCAGTTCTTC.